Listed here are 9 T cell receptor beta chains from one sample, sequenced in a study of T cell responses to AZD1222 COVID-19 vaccine. TCRdb's table, derived via immunoSEQ multiplex PCR, lists solely in-frame clones and lacks some. The sample consists of 95,000 to 120,000 clones, approximately 89% of them appearing once. The sequencing here drew on peripheral blood, taken on day 0 of MenACWY control vaccination. These receptor sequences come from an adult in good health.

This clone was found a few times. The chain has TRBV6-6 and TRBJ1-2; TRBD1 matches 7 bases. Germline V gene lookup returns CDR1 MNHNY and CDR2 SVGAGI (reference sequence). The CDR3 has 17 residues. Trimming at V came to 5 bases and at J to 4 bases, leaving 16 bases not matched to a gene. In DNA, the CDR3 is TGTGCCAGCAGTCCCTTGAGGGGGAGGGGGCATTTCTATGGCTACACCTTC. It codes for CASSPLRGRGHFYGYTF.

The J gene is TRBJ2-1, the V gene TRBV7-3; D is perhaps TRBD1 (5 bases). From germline, CDR1 is SGHTA and CDR2 FQGTGA. Trimming shortened V by 1 base and J by 9 bases, and 19 bases separated the two germline ends. The CDR3 consists of 16 residues. In DNA, the CDR3 is TGTGCCAGCAGCTTAAACGTAGGGGTTCAGGCCACTGAGCAGTTCTTC. Protein product: CASSLNVGVQATEQFF. Full variable domain (outside the CDR3, taken from reference TRBV7-3 and TRBJ2-1): GAGVSQTPSNKVTEKGKYVELRCDPISGHTALYWYRQSLGQGPEFLIYFQGTGAADDSGLPNDRFFAVRPEGSVSTLKIQRTERGDSAVYLCASSLNVGVQATEQFFGPGTRLTVL.

This chain uses TRBV10-3 with TRBJ2-3, with TRBD1 as a possible D gene (6 bases). Germline assignment: CDR1 ENHRY and CDR2 SYGVKD. The V end lost 3 bases, the J end lost 4 bases, and 14 bases lay between the germline ends. The length of the CDR3 is 15 residues. The chain's CDR3 is CAISDEGDISDTQYF. In DNA, the CDR3 is TGTGCCATCAGTGACGAGGGGGACATTTCAGATACGCAGTATTTT.

The chain combines TRBV7-9 with TRBJ2-5; 11 positions agree with TRBD1. The germline CDR1 and CDR2 sequences are SEHNR and FQNEAQ (reference sequence). The CDR3 is made up of 17 amino acids. J was trimmed by 4 bases and V by 0 bases; bases with no gene match: 7. The CDR3: CASSLAEGQGVGETQYF. The CDR3 coding sequence is TGTGCCAGCAGCTTAGCGGAGGGACAGGGGGTCGGAGAGACCCAGTACTTC.

This chain joins TRBV18 and TRBJ2-5; TRBD1 aligns across 10 bases. Per germline, CDR1 KGHSH and CDR2 LQKENI. V lost 6 bases to trimming and J lost 5 bases; unmatched junction nucleotides: 12. This CDR3 is 16 amino acids long. CDR3 nucleotide sequence: TGTGCCAGCTCCGCGAGGTCGACAGGGGGCTGGGAGACCCAGTACTTC. Residues: CASSARSTGGWETQYF.

The CDR3 DNA reads TGCAGCGTTTCCGGGACAGGGGAATCTGGGGCCAACGTCCTGACTTTC. Translating gives CSVSGTGESGANVLTF. The genes are TRBV29-1 and TRBJ2-6, with 10 nucleotides matching TRBD1. After removal of 5 bases from V and 1 base from J, the junction contained 5 bases not matched to a gene. Per germline, CDR1 SQVTM and CDR2 ANQGSEA. The CDR3 sequence is 16 residues long.

The rearrangement uses TRBV28 and TRBJ2-3, with 7 bases lining up with TRBD2. The CDR3 sequence is 16 residues long. Germline CDR1 is MDHEN and CDR2 is SYDVKM. V was pared by 1 base and J by 0 bases, with 4 bases of the junction left unmatched. For the CDR3, the DNA is TGTGCCAGCAGTTTATTCGGAGCGGGGAGCACAGATACGCAGTATTTT. Amino acid sequence: CASSLFGAGSTDTQYF.

The table lists this clone with a few counts. The genes are TRBV9 and TRBJ1-2; D unresolved. V shed 2 bases and J shed 8 bases, with 13 bases lying between them. CDR3 length: 13 amino acids. Germline loops: CDR1 SGDLS, CDR2 YYNGEE. The CDR3 reads CASSVPYQRGYTF. The CDR3 region has the DNA TGTGCCAGCAGCGTCCCCTACCAAAGGGGCTACACCTTC.

Comment on this clone: The sample carries other DNA sequences with the same CDR3. The chain employs TRBV28 and TRBJ1-1, with D possibly being TRBD1 (5 bases). Germline V gene data show CDR1 as MDHEN and CDR2 as SYDVKM. V dropped 5 bases and J dropped 5 bases, with 12 bases sitting between them. CDR3 length: 13 amino acids. CDR3 sequence reads: CASSDRGETEAFF. Here the CDR3 DNA reads TGTGCCAGCAGTGACCGGGGGGAAACTGAAGCTTTCTTT.